The text below deals with one TCR beta chain. What it recognizes is unknown. The data were obtained in a study of cytomegalovirus exposure and HLA in healthy donors. General observations from the study: Reportedly, diagnosis of cytomegalovirus status by the classifier showed high specificity and sensitivity. The CMV antigen specificity of a few CMV-associated chains was confirmed through in vitro analysis. The investigators catalogued some 150 TCR beta chains as cytomegalovirus-associated.

Data came from immunoSEQ multiplex PCR; TCRdb stores just in-frame clones and leaves some out. Of 200,000 to 250,000 clones listed, 70% to 90% are singletons. The CDR3 has 14 residues. V was pared by 3 bases and J by 2 bases, with 10 bases between. The germline V gene has CDR1 KGHSH and CDR2 LQKENI. The donors were in the roughly 130-subject validation cohort, distinct from the roughly 700-subject first cohort. The V and J genes are TRBV18 and TRBJ1-2, with no clear D. This clonotype was sampled from a woman between 18 and 29 years old in good health and CMV-seronegative. The sample was PBMCs. The CDR3 protein is CASSPPLQNYGYTF. Here the CDR3 DNA reads TGTGCCAGCTCACCTCCGTTGCAGAACTATGGCTACACCTTC.